The 5 T cell receptor beta chains presented below share a single source sample, sequenced in a study of response to subunit inactivated influenza vaccine. TCRdb re-derived calls from the RT-PCR reads in MiXCR, one entry per CDR3 protein. The table records roughly 700,000 distinct CDR3 sequences, approximately 15% of them present only once. The material sequenced was PBMCs from blood, taken less than 15 days before vaccination. The receptors derive from a man in his forties or fifties who received an inactivated influenza vaccine.

The V call is TRBV5-4, the J call TRBJ2-5; D not certain. This CDR3 is 13 amino acids long. Germline V gene sequence: CDR1 SGHNT, CDR2 YYREEE (reference sequence). With 3 bases removed from V and 5 bases from J, the gap between germline ends came to 11 bases. The CDR3 sequence is CASSWTDRETQYF. CDR3 sequence (DNA): TGTGCCAGCAGCTGGACGGACCGGGAGACCCAGTACTTC.

This clonotype was found many times. The genes are TRBV20-1 and TRBJ2-1; 8 bases line up with TRBD2. Germline CDR1 and CDR2: DFQATT and SNEGSKA (reference sequence). The J segment lost 4 bases and the V segment lost 0 bases, leaving 2 bases of the junction unmatched. The length of the CDR3 is 14 residues. The CDR3 DNA follows: TGCAGTGCTAGAGATTTAGCGGGATACAATGAGCAGTTCTTC. This codes for CSARDLAGYNEQFF.

This clonotype came up a few times. V gene TRBV7-8 combines with J gene TRBJ1-2; D perhaps matches TRBD1 (5 bases). V was trimmed by 2 bases and J by 7 bases, leaving 17 bases between them. This CDR3 comprises 15 residues. CDR1 and CDR2 (germline): SGHVS, FQNEAQ. The chain's CDR3 is CASSLKRRQGSGYTF. The CDR3 nucleotides are TGTGCCAGCAGCTTAAAACGGCGGCAGGGCTCTGGCTACACCTTC. Supplemented by reference TRBV7-8 and TRBJ1-2, the full variable domain reads GAGVSQSPRYKVAKRGQDVALRCDPISGHVSLFWYQQALGQGPEFLTYFQNEAQLDKSGLPSDRFFAERPEGSVSTLKIQRTQQEDSAVYLCASSLKRRQGSGYTFGSGTRLTVV.

At least ten counts were recorded for this clonotype. The CDR3 DNA reads as TGTGCCAGCAGTGGACAGGGAAGCACCGGGGAGCTGTTTTTT. Amino acids: CASSGQGSTGELFF. J is TRBJ2-2 and V is TRBV9, with TRBD1 matching over 8 bases. The CDR3 runs 14 residues. Unmatched junction bases numbered 4, after V lost 5 bases and J lost 4 bases. Germline CDR1 is SGDLS and CDR2 is YYNGEE.

This clonotype was seen ten or more times. This sequence joins TRBV20-1 and TRBJ1-4, with D possibly matching TRBD1 (5 bases). Germline loops: CDR1 DFQATT, CDR2 SNEGSKA (reference sequence). The CDR3 extends over 14 amino acids. V was cut by 0 bases and J by 6 bases, with 11 bases left in between. CDR3: CSARDAIGDEKLFF. CDR3 bases: TGCAGTGCTAGAGATGCGATAGGGGATGAAAAACTGTTTTTT.